The rows below give T cell receptor beta chains drawn from one sample of a study of Ad26.COV2.S vaccination and SARS-CoV-2 variants. The repertoire was sequenced with immunoSEQ multiplex PCR; TCRdb's copy has only in-frame clones and lacks some. The sample carries some 190,000 clones, 87% recorded once. Sequenced material: peripheral blood, taken after recovery from COVID-19. The receptors here all came from a human donor who had recovered from COVID-19. Each CDR3 is given with its conserved first and last residue. D genes are given only for firm matches. Not every row has a clone size; where given, it reads once, few, many or a size class.

13	TRBV29-1	TRBD1	TRBJ1-5	NA	CSVQGAGNRPQHF	TGCAGCGTGCAGGGGGCAGGCAATCGGCCCCAGCATTTT
17	TRBV11-3	NA	TRBJ1-3	NA	CASSLRMGARVGNTIYF	TGTGCCAGCTCCCTTAGGATGGGGGCGCGCGTTGGAAACACCATATATTTT
13	TRBV2	NA	TRBJ2-5	once	CASTDSLGWTQYF	TGTGCCAGTACCGACAGTTTGGGTTGGACCCAGTACTTC
16	TRBV5-1	TRBD2	TRBJ2-5	few	CASSLALAGGWETQYF	TGCGCCAGCAGCTTGGCCCTAGCGGGGGGATGGGAGACCCAGTACTTC
16	TRBV15	TRBD1	TRBJ1-3	NA	CATSRDPTGYGNTIYF	TGTGCCACCAGCAGAGATCCGACAGGGTACGGAAACACCATATATTTT
14	TRBV19	TRBD1	TRBJ2-2	NA	CASSIRGQGGELFF	TGTGCCAGTAGTATCAGGGGGCAGGGCGGGGAGCTGTTTTTT
15	TRBV10-3	TRBD1	TRBJ2-5	NA	CAIRTPGQVKETQYF	TGTGCCATCAGGACACCGGGACAGGTAAAAGAGACCCAGTACTTC
13	TRBV12-3/TRBV12-4	NA	TRBJ2-1	once	CASSLPPHPEQFF	TGTGCCAGCAGTTTACCCCCCCATCCTGAGCAGTTCTTC
13	TRBV27	TRBD1	TRBJ1-2	NA	CASSHTGGEGYTF	TGTGCCAGCAGCCACACAGGGGGCGAAGGCTACACCTTC
14	TRBV27	NA	TRBJ1-1	NA	CASSLAYGGTEAFF	TGTGCCAGCAGTTTAGCCTATGGGGGCACTGAAGCTTTCTTT
14	TRBV28	TRBD1	TRBJ2-7	NA	CASSQSPTGTEQYF	TGTGCCAGCAGTCAATCTCCGACAGGGACCGAGCAGTACTTC
14	TRBV5-1	NA	TRBJ2-7	NA	CASSLAERAYEQYF	TGCGCCAGCAGCTTGGCCGAACGGGCCTACGAGCAGTACTTC
17	TRBV27	NA	TRBJ2-5	NA	CASSISYRQGVKETQYF	TGTGCCAGCAGTATCTCCTACAGGCAGGGAGTGAAAGAGACCCAGTACTTC
11	TRBV29-1	NA	TRBJ1-1	NA	CSVEGGIEAFF	TGCAGCGTTGAAGGGGGAATTGAAGCTTTCTTT
12	TRBV18	NA	TRBJ1-2	many	CASSNNNYGYTF	TGTGCCAGCTCAAACAATAACTATGGCTACACCTTC
15	TRBV7-2	TRBD2	TRBJ2-1	NA	CASSLSGGVFNEQFF	TGTGCCAGCAGTCTTAGCGGGGGGGTCTTCAATGAGCAGTTCTTC
17	TRBV6-2/TRBV6-3	NA	TRBJ1-1	once	CASSYEAPEGYGTEAFF	TGTGCCAGCAGTTACGAGGCACCCGAGGGGTACGGCACTGAAGCTTTCTTT
13	TRBV19	NA	TRBJ1-2	NA	CASSTGLYYGYTF	TGTGCCAGTAGTACGGGACTATACTATGGCTACACCTTC